The 16 T cell receptor beta chains listed next were all sequenced from one sample in a study of identical twins. TCRdb re-called the 5' RACE reads through MiXCR, storing one row per CDR3 protein. Of 700,000 or so distinct CDR3 sequences listed, over 8.5% are singletons. The sample also formed part of further work on yellow fever vaccine responses in identical twins.

Source material: PBMCs. These receptor sequences come from a woman aged 18-30 years in good health.

This clonotype turned up a few times. The chain has TRBV20-1 and TRBJ2-3; 12 bases fit TRBD2. CDR3 length: 14 residues. The germline V gene encodes CDR1 DFQATT and CDR2 SNEGSKA (reference sequence). V lost 6 bases and J lost 5; bases outside the gene matches: 6. The CDR3 DNA reads as TGCAGTGCAGTACTAGCGGGGGGTAGAGATACGCAGTATTTT. Residues: CSAVLAGGRDTQYF.

The gene calls are TRBV5-1 and TRBJ1-5, with a possible D match to TRBD1 (6 bases). This CDR3 has 22 residues. Looked up from germline, CDR1 is SGHRS and CDR2 is YFSETQ. CDR3 coding DNA: TGCGCATTATTACTCTTGGGGGGCCACACTCATGATGCACTGTGTAGCAATCAGCCCCAGCATTTT. It specifies CALLLLGGHTHDALCSNQPQHF.

This clonotype appeared a few times. This chain links TRBV12-3 or TRBV12-4 with TRBJ2-3; no firm D call. The CDR3 contains 12 residues. V was clipped by 4 bases and J by 6 bases, with 8 bases between them. The CDR3 DNA reads TGTGCCAGCAGTTGGGCCTCGGATACGCAGTATTTT. This codes for CASSWASDTQYF.

This sequence joins TRBV5-1 and TRBJ2-6; TRBD1 matches at 9 bases. V gave up 3 bases and J gave up 4 bases; unmatched junction bases: 5. CDR3 length: 16 residues. The V gene's germline CDR1 is SGHRS and CDR2 YFSETQ. CDR3 loop: CASSSDRGFGANVLTF. CDR3 coding DNA: TGCGCCAGCAGCTCGGACAGGGGATTCGGGGCCAACGTCCTGACTTTC.

The sample holds a few counts of this clonotype. The rearrangement joins TRBV20-1 to TRBJ2-1; D gene ambiguous. Germline values: CDR1 DFQATT, CDR2 SNEGSKA (reference sequence). This CDR3 is built from 11 residues. Trimming pared 2 bases from V and 7 bases from J, leaving 6 bases between. The CDR3 sequence is CSARRFNEQFF. Here the CDR3 DNA reads TGCAGTGCTAGAAGGTTTAATGAGCAGTTCTTC.

This chain joins TRBV6-2 or TRBV6-3 and TRBJ2-7; D might be TRBD1 or TRBD2, each matching 5 bases. V was shortened by 2 bases and J by 0 bases, with 8 bases between the two germline ends. Germline V CDR1 and CDR2: MNHEY, SVGEGT. The CDR3 runs 14 residues. The CDR3 loop reads CASSYGGNSYEQYF. The DNA of the CDR3 is TGTGCCAGCAGTTACGGGGGAAACTCCTACGAGCAGTACTTC.

This chain connects TRBV10-3 to TRBJ2-7; perhaps D is TRBD1 or TRBD2 (5 bases each). The CDR3 has 15 residues. Germline V gene sequence: CDR1 ENHRY, CDR2 SYGVKD. The V and J ends lost 3 bases and 1 base respectively, with 13 bases between them. The CDR3 DNA follows: TGTGCCATCAGTGAATGGGACCCCCCTTCCTACGAGCAGTACTTC. Amino acids: CAISEWDPPSYEQYF.

This chain connects TRBV20-1 to TRBJ2-6, with no clear D. CDR1 is DFQATT and CDR2 is SNEGSKA in the germline V gene (reference sequence). V was trimmed by 8 bases and J by 0 bases, leaving 8 bases between them. The CDR3 runs 13 residues. CDR3 DNA: TGCAGTCAACGCCGCTCTGGGGCCAACGTCCTGACTTTC. It encodes CSQRRSGANVLTF.

The chain carries TRBV6-5 and TRBJ2-7; D perhaps matches TRBD2 (6 bases). Trimming pared 2 bases from V and 0 bases from J, leaving 11 bases between. This CDR3 region has 15 residues. Germline V gene data show CDR1 as MNHEY and CDR2 as SVGAGI. The CDR3 reads CASSYGGMSSYEQYF. CDR3 bases: TGTGCCAGCAGTTACGGAGGGATGAGCTCCTACGAGCAGTACTTC.

This clonotype was observed a few times. J is TRBJ1-5 and V is TRBV7-8; 10 bases are a match to TRBD1. Losses at the gene ends were 5 bases for V and 4 bases for J; bases not matched to a gene: 5. The CDR3 extends over 15 amino acids. The germline gives CDR1 SGHVS, CDR2 FQNEAQ. The CDR3 loop is CASSRQGALNQPQHF. The CDR3 DNA sequence: TGTGCCAGCAGCCGACAGGGGGCCTTAAATCAGCCCCAGCATTTT.

This clonotype was picked up many times. The rearrangement uses TRBV12-3 or TRBV12-4 and TRBJ2-1; 7 nucleotides agree with TRBD2. The ends lost 4 bases at V and 5 bases at J; junction bases unmatched: 2. The CDR3 has 13 residues. The CDR3 loop reads CASSWGGDNEQFF. Here the CDR3 DNA reads TGTGCCAGCAGTTGGGGGGGGGACAATGAGCAGTTCTTC.

CDR3 amino acids: CASSLVGTVSGYTF. The CDR3 bases are TGTGCCAGCAGTTTAGTGGGGACAGTATCTGGCTACACCTTC. V is TRBV27 and J is TRBJ1-2; 7 bases fit TRBD1. The CDR3 is 14 amino acids. The V segment lost 2 bases and the J segment 7 bases; nucleotides outside the gene matches: 7. Germline values: CDR1 MNHEY, CDR2 SMNVEV (reference sequence).

The chain employs TRBV6-2 or TRBV6-3 and TRBJ2-6; D unresolved. Trimming cost V 2 bases and J 0 bases, with 5 bases left between them. Per germline, CDR1 MNHEY and CDR2 SVGEGT. The CDR3 has 15 residues. The CDR3 spells CASSYADSGANVLTF. The CDR3 DNA reads as TGTGCCAGCAGTTACGCGGACTCTGGGGCCAACGTCCTGACTTTC.

Many counts were recorded for this clonotype. This chain links TRBV6-5 with TRBJ1-1; 8 positions agree with TRBD1. The V gene end was trimmed by 6 bases and the J gene end by 6 bases; junction bases not matched to a gene: 3. CDR1 MNHEY and CDR2 SVGAGI come from the germline V gene. This CDR3 has 12 residues. CDR3 region: CASRRTGSEAFF. The CDR3 coding sequence is TGTGCCAGCAGACGGACAGGGTCTGAAGCTTTCTTT.

This clonotype was seen repeatedly, ten times or more. The V and J genes are TRBV27 and TRBJ2-7; D not resolved. The germline V gene encodes CDR1 MNHEY and CDR2 SMNVEV (reference sequence). The CDR3 consists of 13 residues. Trimming took off 6 bases at V and 1 base at J, with 10 bases between the two ends. The CDR3 nucleotides read TGTGCCAGCAGGTCGACCTTATCCTACGAGCAGTACTTC. This sequence encodes CASRSTLSYEQYF.

Only a few counts were recorded for this clonotype. This sequence joins TRBV28 and TRBJ2-7; 11 bases map to TRBD2. The V segment lost 7 bases and the J segment 8 bases; nucleotides outside the gene matches: 13. The CDR3 length is 15 residues. Germline CDR1 and CDR2: MDHEN and SYDVKM. The CDR3 loop is CASNILAGAPSQQYF. In DNA form, the CDR3 reads TGTGCCAGCAACATACTAGCGGGAGCCCCGTCTCAGCAGTACTTC.